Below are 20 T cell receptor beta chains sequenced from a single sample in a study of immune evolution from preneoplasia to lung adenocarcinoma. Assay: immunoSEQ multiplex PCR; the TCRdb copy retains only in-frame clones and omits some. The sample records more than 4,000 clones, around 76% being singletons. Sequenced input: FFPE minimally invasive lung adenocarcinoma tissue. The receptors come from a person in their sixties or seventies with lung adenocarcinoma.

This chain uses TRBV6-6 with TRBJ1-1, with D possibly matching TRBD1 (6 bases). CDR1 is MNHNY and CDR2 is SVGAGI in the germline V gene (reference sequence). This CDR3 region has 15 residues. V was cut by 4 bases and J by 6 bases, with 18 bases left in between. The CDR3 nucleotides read TGTGCCAGCAGTTTCATCCGGGGGGCGAGTTCTGAAGCTTTCTTT. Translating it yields CASSFIRGASSEAFF.

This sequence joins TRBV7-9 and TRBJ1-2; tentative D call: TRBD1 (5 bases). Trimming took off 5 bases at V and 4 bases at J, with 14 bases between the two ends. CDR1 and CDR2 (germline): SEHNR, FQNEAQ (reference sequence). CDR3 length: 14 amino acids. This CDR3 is CASSPPWGSYGYTF. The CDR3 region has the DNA TGTGCCAGCAGCCCCCCCTGGGGGAGCTATGGCTACACCTTC. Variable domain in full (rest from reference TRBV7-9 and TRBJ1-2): DTGVSQNPRHKITKRGQNVTFRCDPISEHNRLYWYRQTLGQGPEFLTYFQNEAQLEKSRLLSDRFSAERPKGSFSTLEIQRTEQGDSAMYLCASSPPWGSYGYTFGSGTRLTVV.

The chain's CDR3 is CAISESIIRTGSSYEQYF. The CDR3 DNA reads TGTGCCATCAGTGAGTCTATAATCAGGACGGGTAGTTCCTACGAGCAGTACTTC. The J gene is TRBJ2-7, the V gene TRBV10-3, with D uncertain. CDR1 and CDR2 from the germline V gene are ENHRY and SYGVKD. CDR3 size: 18 residues. The ends were cut back, 0 bases at V and 1 base at J, with 19 bases in the middle.

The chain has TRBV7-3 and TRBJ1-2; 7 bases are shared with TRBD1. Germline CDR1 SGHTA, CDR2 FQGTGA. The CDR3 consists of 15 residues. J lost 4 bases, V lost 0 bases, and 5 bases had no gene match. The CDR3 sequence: CASSLTPDRAYGYTF. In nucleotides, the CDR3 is TGTGCCAGCAGCTTAACCCCCGACAGGGCCTATGGCTACACCTTC.

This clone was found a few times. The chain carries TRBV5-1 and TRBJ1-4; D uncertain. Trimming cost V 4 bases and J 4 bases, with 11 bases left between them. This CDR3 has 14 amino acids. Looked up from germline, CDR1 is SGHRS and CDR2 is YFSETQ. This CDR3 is CASSLGDNNEKLFF. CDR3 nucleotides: TGCGCCAGCAGCCTAGGTGATAATAATGAAAAACTGTTTTTT.

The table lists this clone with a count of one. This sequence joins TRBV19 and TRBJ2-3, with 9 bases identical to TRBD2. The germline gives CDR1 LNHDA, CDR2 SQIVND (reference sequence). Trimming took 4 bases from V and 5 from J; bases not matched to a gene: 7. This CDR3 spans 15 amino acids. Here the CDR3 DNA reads TGTGCCAGTAGTACGGTAGCGGGGGAGGGAGATACGCAGTATTTT. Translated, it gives CASSTVAGEGDTQYF.

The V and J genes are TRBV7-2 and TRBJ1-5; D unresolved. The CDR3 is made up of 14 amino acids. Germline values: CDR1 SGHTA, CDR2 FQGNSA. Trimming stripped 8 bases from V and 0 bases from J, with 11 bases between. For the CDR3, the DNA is TGTGCCAGCGCCCCGGACTATAGCAATCAGCCCCAGCATTTT. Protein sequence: CASAPDYSNQPQHF.

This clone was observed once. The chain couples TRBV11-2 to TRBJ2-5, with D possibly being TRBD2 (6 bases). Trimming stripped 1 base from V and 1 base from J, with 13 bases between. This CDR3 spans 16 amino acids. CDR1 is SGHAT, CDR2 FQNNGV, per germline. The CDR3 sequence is CASSLGAGPGQETQYF. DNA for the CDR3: TGTGCCAGCAGCTTAGGGGCGGGGCCCGGCCAAGAGACCCAGTACTTC.

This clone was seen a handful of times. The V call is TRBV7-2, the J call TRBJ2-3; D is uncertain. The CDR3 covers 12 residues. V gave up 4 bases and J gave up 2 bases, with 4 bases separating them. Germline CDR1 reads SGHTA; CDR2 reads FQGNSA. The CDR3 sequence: CASSSYTDTQYF. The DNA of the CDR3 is TGTGCCAGCAGCTCCTACACAGATACGCAGTATTTT.

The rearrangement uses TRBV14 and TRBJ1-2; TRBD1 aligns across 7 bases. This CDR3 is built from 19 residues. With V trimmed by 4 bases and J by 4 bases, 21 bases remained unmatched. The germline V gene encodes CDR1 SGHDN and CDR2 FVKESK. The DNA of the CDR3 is TGTGCCAGCAGCCCTCATCGGGGCTACGGACAGGCGAACCTCTATGGCTACACCTTC. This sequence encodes CASSPHRGYGQANLYGYTF.

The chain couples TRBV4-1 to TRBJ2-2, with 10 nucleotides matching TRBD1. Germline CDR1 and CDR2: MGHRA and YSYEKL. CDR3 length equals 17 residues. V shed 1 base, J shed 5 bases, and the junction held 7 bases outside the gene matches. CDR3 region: CASSQVYGTGVTGELFF. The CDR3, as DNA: TGCGCCAGCAGCCAAGTATACGGGACAGGGGTTACCGGGGAGCTGTTTTTT.

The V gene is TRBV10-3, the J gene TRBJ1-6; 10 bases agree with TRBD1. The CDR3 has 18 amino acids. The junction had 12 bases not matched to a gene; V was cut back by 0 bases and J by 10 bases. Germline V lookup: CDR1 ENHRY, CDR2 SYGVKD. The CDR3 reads CAISESVGTGELLSPLHF. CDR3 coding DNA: TGTGCCATCAGTGAGTCGGTTGGGACAGGGGAGTTATTATCACCCCTCCACTTT.

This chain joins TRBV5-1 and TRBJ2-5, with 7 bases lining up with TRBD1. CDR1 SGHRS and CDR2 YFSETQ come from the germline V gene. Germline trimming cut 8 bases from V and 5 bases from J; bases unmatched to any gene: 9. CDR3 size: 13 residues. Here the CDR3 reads CASSPTGEETQYF. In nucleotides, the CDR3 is TGCGCCAGTAGCCCCACAGGGGAGGAGACCCAGTACTTC.

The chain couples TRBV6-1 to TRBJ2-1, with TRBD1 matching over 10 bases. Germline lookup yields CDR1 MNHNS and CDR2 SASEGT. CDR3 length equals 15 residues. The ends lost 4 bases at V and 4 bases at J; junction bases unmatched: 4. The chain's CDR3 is CASSGRDRGYNEQFF. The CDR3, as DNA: TGTGCCAGCAGTGGACGGGACAGGGGATACAATGAGCAGTTCTTC.

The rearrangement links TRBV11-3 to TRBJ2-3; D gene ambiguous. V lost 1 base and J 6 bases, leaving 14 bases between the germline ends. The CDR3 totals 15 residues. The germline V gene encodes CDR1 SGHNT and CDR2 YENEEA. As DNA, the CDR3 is TGTGCCAGCAGCTTAGGGTCTTTTCAGACCGATACGCAGTATTTT. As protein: CASSLGSFQTDTQYF.

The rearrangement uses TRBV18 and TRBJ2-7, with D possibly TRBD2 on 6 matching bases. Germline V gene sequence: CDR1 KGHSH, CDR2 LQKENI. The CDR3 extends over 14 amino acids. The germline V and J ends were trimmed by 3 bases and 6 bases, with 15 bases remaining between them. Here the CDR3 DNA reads TGTGCCAGCTCACCCCCAAATGAGGGAGGCGAGCAGTACTTC. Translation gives CASSPPNEGGEQYF.

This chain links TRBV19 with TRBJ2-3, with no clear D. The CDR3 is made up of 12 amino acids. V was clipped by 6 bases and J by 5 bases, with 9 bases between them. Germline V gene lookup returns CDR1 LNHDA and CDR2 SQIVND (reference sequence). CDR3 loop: CASRTSGDTQYF. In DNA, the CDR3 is TGTGCCAGTAGGACGAGTGGAGATACGCAGTATTTT.

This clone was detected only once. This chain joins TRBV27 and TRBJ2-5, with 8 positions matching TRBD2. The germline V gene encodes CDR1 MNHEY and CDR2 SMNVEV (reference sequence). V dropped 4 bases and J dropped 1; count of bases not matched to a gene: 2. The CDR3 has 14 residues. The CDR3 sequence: CASSSRGGQETQYF. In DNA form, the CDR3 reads TGTGCCAGCAGTTCTCGGGGGGGCCAAGAGACCCAGTACTTC.

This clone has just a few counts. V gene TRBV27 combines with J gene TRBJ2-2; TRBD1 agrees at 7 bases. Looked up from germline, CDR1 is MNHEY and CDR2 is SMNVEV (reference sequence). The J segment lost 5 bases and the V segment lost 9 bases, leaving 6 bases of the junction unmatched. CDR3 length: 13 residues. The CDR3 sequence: CASFTGATGELFF. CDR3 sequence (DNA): TGTGCCAGTTTTACAGGGGCAACCGGGGAGCTGTTTTTT.

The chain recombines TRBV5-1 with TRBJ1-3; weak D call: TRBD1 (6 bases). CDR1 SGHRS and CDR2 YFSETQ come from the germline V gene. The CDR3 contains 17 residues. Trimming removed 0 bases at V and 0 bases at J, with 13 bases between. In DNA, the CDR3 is TGCGCCAGCAGCTTGGCCTTCAGGGGTGACTCTGGAAACACCATATATTTT. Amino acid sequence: CASSLAFRGDSGNTIYF.